This T cell receptor (beta chain) came from a study of vaccination and CD4 T cells after COVID-19. Oncomine TCR Beta short-read sequencing was applied to DNA from cultured CD4+ T cells. From the PCR reads, TCRdb called clonotypes with MiXCR, one entry per CDR3 protein. The repertoire consists of around 9,400 distinct CDR3 sequences, with approximately 25% occurring once and the leading ten covering about 12%. The CDR3 totals 18 residues. Per the germline V gene, CDR1 is MRHNA and CDR2 is SNTAGT. V dropped 1 base and J dropped 3 bases, with 18 bases sitting between them. This clonotype was recorded once. Its antigen remains unidentified. Treatment described: approximately nine-day PBMC culture with coronavirus spike peptide pools or control peptides (ViraFEST assay).

Source: CD4+ T cells from blood, cultured in vitro, taken after SARS-CoV-2 vaccination. The V call is TRBV6-4, the J call TRBJ2-2, with a weak D call TRBD1 (7 bases). The sequence was obtained from a human donor who had recovered from COVID-19. The CDR3 DNA follows: TGTGCCAGCAGTGACTTTTGGAGGGGGCGGAGAGACACCGGGGAGCTGTTTTTT. Amino acids: CASSDFWRGRRDTGELFF.